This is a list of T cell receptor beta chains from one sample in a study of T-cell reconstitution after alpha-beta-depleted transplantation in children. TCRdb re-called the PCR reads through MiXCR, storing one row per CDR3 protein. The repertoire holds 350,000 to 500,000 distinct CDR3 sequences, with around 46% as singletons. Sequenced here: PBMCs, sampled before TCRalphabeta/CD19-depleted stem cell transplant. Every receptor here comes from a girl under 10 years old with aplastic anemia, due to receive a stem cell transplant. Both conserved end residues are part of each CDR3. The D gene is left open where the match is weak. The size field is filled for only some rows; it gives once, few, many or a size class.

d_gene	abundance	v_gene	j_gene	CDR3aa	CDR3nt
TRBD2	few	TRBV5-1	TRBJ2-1	CASSPPSGVYNEQFF	TGCGCCAGCAGCCCTCCTAGCGGGGTTTACAATGAGCAGTTCTTC
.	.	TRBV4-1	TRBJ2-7	CASSQDPRNPARPLYEQYF	TGCGCCAGCAGCCAAGATCCACGGAACCCCGCCCGGCCGCTCTACGAGCAGTACTTC
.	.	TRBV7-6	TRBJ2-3	CASSLSPYTDTQYF	TGTGCCAGCAGCTTAAGCCCTTACACAGATACGCAGTATTTT
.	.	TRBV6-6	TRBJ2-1	CASGELQNEQFF	TGTGCCAGCGGGGAACTACAGAATGAGCAGTTCTTC
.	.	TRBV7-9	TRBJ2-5	CASSLDLKETQYF	TGTGCCAGCAGCTTAGATCTTAAAGAGACCCAGTACTTC
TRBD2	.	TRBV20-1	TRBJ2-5	CSAPVTSGYSQETQYF	TGCAGTGCCCCCGTGACTAGCGGGTATAGCCAAGAGACCCAGTACTTC
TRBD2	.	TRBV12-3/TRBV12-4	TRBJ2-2	CASRVGGGAAGELFF	TGTGCCAGCAGGGTAGGCGGGGGGGCCGCCGGGGAGCTGTTTTTT
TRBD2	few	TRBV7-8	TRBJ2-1	CASSLLPGLAGGGQFF	TGTGCCAGCAGCCTCCTACCGGGACTAGCGGGGGGTGGACAGTTCTTC
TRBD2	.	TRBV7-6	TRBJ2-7	CASSPILADSYEQYF	TGTGCCAGCAGTCCCATTCTAGCGGACTCCTACGAGCAGTACTTC
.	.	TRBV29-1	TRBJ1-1	CSAVENTEAFF	TGCAGCGCGGTCGAGAACACTGAAGCTTTCTTT
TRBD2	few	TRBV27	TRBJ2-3	CASKALAGTITDTQYF	TGTGCCAGCAAGGCATTAGCGGGCACTATCACAGATACGCAGTATTTT
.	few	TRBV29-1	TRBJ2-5	CSVDLRQVWETQYF	TGCAGCGTTGATCTAAGACAGGTCTGGGAGACCCAGTACTTC
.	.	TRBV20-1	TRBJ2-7	CSAIHLDNDYEQYF	TGCAGTGCCATTCACCTGGACAATGACTACGAGCAGTACTTC
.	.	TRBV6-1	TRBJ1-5	CASTTGRVGQPQHF	TGTGCCAGCACCACCGGCCGGGTCGGCCAGCCCCAGCATTTT
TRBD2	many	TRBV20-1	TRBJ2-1	CSAPELAGNEQFF	TGCAGTGCTCCCGAGCTAGCGGGCAATGAGCAGTTCTTC
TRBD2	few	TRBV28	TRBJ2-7	CASSSPGLANLEQYF	TGTGCCAGCAGTTCCCCGGGACTAGCGAACCTGGAGCAGTACTTC
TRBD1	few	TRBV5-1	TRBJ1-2	CASSWTGYGYTF	TGCGCCAGCAGCTGGACAGGTTATGGCTACACCTTC
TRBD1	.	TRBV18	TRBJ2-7	CASAQRRQGVNEQYF	TGTGCCAGCGCACAGAGACGACAGGGGGTCAACGAGCAGTACTTC
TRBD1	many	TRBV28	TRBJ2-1	CASSSSRDRAGNEQFF	TGTGCCAGCAGTTCTTCCCGGGACAGGGCGGGGAATGAGCAGTTCTTC
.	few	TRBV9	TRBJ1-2	CASSVGGANYGYTF	TGTGCCAGCAGCGTAGGGGGGGCTAACTATGGCTACACCTTC
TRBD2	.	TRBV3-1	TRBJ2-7	CASSQDRLAGARGEQYF	TGTGCCAGCAGCCAAGATCGTCTAGCGGGGGCCCGTGGGGAGCAGTACTTC
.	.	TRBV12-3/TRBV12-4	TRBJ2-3	CASSSGTVTDTQYF	TGTGCCAGCAGTTCGGGAACAGTCACAGATACGCAGTATTTT
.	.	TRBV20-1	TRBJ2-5	CSARDPGGNQETQYF	TGCAGTGCTAGAGATCCAGGGGGGAATCAAGAGACCCAGTACTTC
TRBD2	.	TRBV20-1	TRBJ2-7	CSARSPPSGRVEYEQYF	TGCAGTGCTAGATCCCCTCCTAGCGGGAGGGTCGAGTACGAGCAGTACTTC
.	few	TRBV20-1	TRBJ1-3	CSARDSAGNTIYF	TGCAGTGCTAGAGATTCTGCTGGAAACACCATATATTTT
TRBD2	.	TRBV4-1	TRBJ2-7	CASSQDQGLAGDEQYF	TGCGCCAGCAGCCAAGATCAAGGACTAGCGGGAGACGAGCAGTACTTC
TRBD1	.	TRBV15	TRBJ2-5	CATSREGQGRQETQYF	TGTGCCACCAGCAGAGAAGGACAGGGTAGACAAGAGACCCAGTACTTC
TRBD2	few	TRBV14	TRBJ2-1	CASSQGGSGRQAEQFF	TGTGCCAGCAGCCAAGGGGGTAGCGGGAGGCAGGCTGAGCAGTTCTTC
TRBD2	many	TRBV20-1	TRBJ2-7	CSARDSGLASEQYF	TGCAGTGCTAGAGATTCGGGACTAGCGTCCGAGCAGTACTTC
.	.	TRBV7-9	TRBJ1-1	CASTQGGRENTEAFF	TGTGCCAGCACCCAAGGAGGTAGGGAGAACACTGAAGCTTTCTTT
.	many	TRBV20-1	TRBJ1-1	CSARGQTAGDMNTEAFF	TGCAGTGCTAGGGGCCAGACAGCCGGAGACATGAACACTGAAGCTTTCTTT
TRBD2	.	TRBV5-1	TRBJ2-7	CASSFGGEVEQYF	TGCGCCAGCAGCTTTGGGGGGGAGGTCGAGCAGTACTTC
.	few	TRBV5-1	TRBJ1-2	CASSQAGTTNYGYTF	TGCGCCAGCAGCCAAGCGGGGACGACTAACTATGGCTACACCTTC
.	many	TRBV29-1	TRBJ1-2	CSVEQPTNYGYTF	TGCAGCGTTGAGCAGCCAACTAACTATGGCTACACCTTC
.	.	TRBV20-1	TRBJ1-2	CSASTELDSYTF	TGCAGTGCGTCCACAGAGCTTGATAGCTACACCTTC
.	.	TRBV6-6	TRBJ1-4	CASSYSEKLFF	TGTGCCAGCAGTTACAGTGAAAAACTGTTTTTT
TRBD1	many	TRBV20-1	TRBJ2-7	CSASDRGGNEQYF	TGCAGTGCTTCGGACAGGGGAGGCAACGAGCAGTACTTC
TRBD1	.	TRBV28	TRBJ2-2	CASSRQGSRSGELFF	TGTGCCAGCAGTCGACAGGGGTCCCGGTCCGGGGAGCTGTTTTTT
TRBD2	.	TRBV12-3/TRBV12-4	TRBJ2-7	CASSFAGGAQREQYF	TGTGCCAGCAGTTTCGCGGGAGGGGCGCAACGAGAGCAGTACTTC
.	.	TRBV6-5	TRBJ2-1	CASNLLEGNEQFF	TGTGCCAGCAATTTATTGGAGGGCAATGAGCAGTTCTTC